This TCR beta chain was sequenced for a study of Graves' ophthalmopathy and Graves' hyperthyroidism. Study results and limitations: A majority of expanded thyroid clonotypes exceeding 0.001 frequency were likewise present in blood. A model built from 13 signatures distinguished ophthalmopathy from stable hyperthyroidism with approximately 89% sensitivity and less than 83% specificity.

For repertoire sequencing, the TCR beta CDR3 regions were amplified from RNA transcripts. Second-round multiplex PCR came after a first-round RT-PCR that employed HTBI primers. From the multiplex PCR reads, TCRdb called clonotypes with MiXCR, one entry per CDR3 protein. Here the sample spans over 11,000 distinct CDR3 sequences, 50% being singletons. Ophthalmopathy was moderately-to-severely active, CAS at least 3, NOSPECS at least 4, lasting under 3 months. V was trimmed by 1 base and J by 2 bases, leaving 14 bases between them. Germline V gives CDR1 LNHNV, CDR2 YYDKDF (reference sequence). The length of the CDR3 is 16 residues. Points on this clonotype: What it recognizes is unknown. This clone may be a read error of a much larger clone one base away. This CDR3 fails to terminate in the conserved phenylalanine or tryptophan, so it likely reflects a read error.

What was sequenced was peripheral blood. The rearrangement links TRBV15 to TRBJ2-5; D unresolved. The TCR comes from a woman aged 25 to 39 with Graves' ophthalmopathy. CDR3 bases: TGTGCCACCAGCAGAGCGCCTACAGTGGGACAAGAGACCCAGTACCTC. Protein product: CATSRAPTVGQETQYL.